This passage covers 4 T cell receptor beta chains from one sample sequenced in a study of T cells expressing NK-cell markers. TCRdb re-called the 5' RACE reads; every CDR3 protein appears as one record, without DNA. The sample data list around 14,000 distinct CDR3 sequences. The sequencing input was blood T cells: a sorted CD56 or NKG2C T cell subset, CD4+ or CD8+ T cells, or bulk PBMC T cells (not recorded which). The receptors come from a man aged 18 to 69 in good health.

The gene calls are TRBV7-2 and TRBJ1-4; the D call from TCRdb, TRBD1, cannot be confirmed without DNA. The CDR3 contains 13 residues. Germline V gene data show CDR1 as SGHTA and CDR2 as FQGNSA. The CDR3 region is CASRAPGVEKLFF.

The CDR3 here is CASSLTGTGSAEAFF. The J gene is TRBJ1-1, the V gene TRBV7-9; TCRdb's assignment of TRBD1 cannot be checked, as there is no DNA. Germline-derived CDR1 and CDR2 are SEHNR and FQNEAQ (reference sequence). CDR3 length: 15 residues.

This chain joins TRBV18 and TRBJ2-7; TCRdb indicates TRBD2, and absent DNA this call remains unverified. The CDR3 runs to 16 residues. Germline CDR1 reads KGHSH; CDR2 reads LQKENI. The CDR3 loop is CASSPGGESGINEQYF.

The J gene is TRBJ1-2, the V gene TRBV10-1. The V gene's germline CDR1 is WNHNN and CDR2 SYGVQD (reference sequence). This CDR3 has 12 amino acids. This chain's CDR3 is CASSESLNGYTF.